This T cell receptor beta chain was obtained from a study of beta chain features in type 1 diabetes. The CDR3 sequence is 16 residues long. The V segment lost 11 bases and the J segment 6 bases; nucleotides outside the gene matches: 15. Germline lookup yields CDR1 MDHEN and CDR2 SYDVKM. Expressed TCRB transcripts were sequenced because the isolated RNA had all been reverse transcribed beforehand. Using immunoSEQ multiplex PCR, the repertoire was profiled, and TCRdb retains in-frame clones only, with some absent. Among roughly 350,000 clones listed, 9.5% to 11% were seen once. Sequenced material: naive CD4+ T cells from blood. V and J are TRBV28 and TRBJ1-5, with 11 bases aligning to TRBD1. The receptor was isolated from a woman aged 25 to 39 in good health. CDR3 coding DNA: TGTGCCGCCGGGTCATGGGACAGGGGGGGCGGTCAGCCCCAGCATTTT. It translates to CAAGSWDRGGGQPQHF.